This TCR beta chain was captured by sequencing in a study of cytomegalovirus exposure and HLA in healthy donors. Study results and caveats: In an earlier analysis, productive rearrangement rates for most beta V segments clustered near 87% or 30%. The authors later found TCR association rates varying by HLA locus, with DRB1 most and HLA-C fewest.

CDR1 is MGHRA, CDR2 YSYEKL, per germline. CDR3 size: 17 residues. As concerns this clone: Its antigen is currently unknown.

This PCR relied on a set of 60 Vbeta primers and 13 Jbeta primers. Clones were sequenced by immunoSEQ multiplex PCR, and TCRdb holds only the in-frame ones, with some missing. The repertoire consists of roughly 100,000 clones, with roughly 80% occurring once and the leading ten covering 2% to 3%. The chain uses TRBV4-1 and TRBJ2-5, with a weak D call TRBD1 (5 bases). The DNA matches TRBJ2-7 better at its end, which makes the J call doubtful. The TCR was taken from a man aged 40-49 years in good health and CMV-seronegative. Sequenced sample: PBMCs. CDR3: CASSQDLLDTKSYEQYF. For the CDR3, the DNA is TGCGCCAGCAGCCAAGATCTTTTGGACACTAAATCCTACGAGCAGTACTTC.